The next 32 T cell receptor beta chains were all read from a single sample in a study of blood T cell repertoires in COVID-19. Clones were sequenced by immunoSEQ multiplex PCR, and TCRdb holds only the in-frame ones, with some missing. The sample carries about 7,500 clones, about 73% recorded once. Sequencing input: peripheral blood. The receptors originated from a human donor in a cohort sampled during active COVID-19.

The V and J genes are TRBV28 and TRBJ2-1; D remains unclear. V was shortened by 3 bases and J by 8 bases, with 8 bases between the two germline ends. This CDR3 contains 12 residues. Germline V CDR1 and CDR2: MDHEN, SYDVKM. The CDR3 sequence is CASSFSRDEQFF. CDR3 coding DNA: TGTGCCAGCAGTTTTAGCCGGGATGAGCAGTTCTTC.

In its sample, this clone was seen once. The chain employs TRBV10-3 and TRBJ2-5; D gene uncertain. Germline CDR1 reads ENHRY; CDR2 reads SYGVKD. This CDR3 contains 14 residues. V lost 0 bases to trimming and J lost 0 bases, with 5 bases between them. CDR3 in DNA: TGTGCCATCAGTGAGTCGGCATACCAAGAGACCCAGTACTTC. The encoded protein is CAISESAYQETQYF.

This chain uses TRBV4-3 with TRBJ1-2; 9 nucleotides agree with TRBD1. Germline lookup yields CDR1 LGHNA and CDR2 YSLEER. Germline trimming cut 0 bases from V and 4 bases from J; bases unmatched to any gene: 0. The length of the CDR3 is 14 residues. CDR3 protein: CASSQETGGYGYTF. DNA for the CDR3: TGCGCCAGCAGCCAAGAGACAGGGGGCTATGGCTACACCTTC.

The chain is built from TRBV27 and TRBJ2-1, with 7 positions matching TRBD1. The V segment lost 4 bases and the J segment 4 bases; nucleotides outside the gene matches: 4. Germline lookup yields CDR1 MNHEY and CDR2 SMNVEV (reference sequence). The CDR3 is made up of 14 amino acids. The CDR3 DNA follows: TGTGCCAGCAGTTACCCGGGACAGTACAATGAGCAGTTCTTC. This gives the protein CASSYPGQYNEQFF.

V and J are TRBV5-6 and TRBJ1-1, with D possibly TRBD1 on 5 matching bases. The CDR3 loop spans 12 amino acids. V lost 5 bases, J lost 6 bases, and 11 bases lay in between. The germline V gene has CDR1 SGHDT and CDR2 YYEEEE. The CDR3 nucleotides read TGTGCCAGCAGATCAGGGTTTGCTGAAGCTTTCTTT. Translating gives CASRSGFAEAFF.

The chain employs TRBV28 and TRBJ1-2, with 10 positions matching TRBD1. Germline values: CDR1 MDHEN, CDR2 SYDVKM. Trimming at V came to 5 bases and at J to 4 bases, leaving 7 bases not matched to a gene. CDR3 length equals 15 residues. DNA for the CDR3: TGTGCCAGCAGTCCACCGGGACAGGGGCGCTATGGCTACACCTTC. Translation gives CASSPPGQGRYGYTF.

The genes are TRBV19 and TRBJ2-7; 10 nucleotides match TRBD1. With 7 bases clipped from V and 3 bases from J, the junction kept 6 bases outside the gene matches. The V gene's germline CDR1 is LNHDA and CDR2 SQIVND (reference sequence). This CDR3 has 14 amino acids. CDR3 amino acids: CASTRTGGDYEQYF. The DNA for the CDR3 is TGTGCCAGTACCCGGACAGGGGGAGACTACGAGCAGTACTTC. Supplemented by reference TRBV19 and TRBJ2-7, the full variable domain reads DGGITQSPKYLFRKEGQNVTLSCEQNLNHDAMYWYRQDPGQGLRLIYYSQIVNDFQKGDIAEGYSVSREKKESFPLTVTSAQKNPTAFYLCASTRTGGDYEQYFGPGTRLTVT.

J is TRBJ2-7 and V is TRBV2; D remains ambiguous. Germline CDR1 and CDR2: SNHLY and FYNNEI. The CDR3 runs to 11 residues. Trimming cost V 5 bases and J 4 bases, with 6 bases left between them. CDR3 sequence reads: CASSPTYEQYF. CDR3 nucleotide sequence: TGTGCCAGCAGTCCCACTTACGAGCAGTACTTC.

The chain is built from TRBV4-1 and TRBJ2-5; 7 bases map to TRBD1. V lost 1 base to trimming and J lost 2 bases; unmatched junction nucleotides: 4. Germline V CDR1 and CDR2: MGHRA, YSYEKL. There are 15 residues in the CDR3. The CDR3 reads CASSQGWDSQETQYF. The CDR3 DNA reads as TGCGCCAGCAGCCAAGGATGGGACAGTCAAGAGACCCAGTACTTC.

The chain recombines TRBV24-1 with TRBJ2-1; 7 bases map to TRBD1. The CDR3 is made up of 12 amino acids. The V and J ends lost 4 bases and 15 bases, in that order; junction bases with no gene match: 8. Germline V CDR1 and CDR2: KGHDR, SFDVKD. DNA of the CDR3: TGTGCCACCAGTGACTCGGGACAGCCAGCGTTCTTC. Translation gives CATSDSGQPAFF.

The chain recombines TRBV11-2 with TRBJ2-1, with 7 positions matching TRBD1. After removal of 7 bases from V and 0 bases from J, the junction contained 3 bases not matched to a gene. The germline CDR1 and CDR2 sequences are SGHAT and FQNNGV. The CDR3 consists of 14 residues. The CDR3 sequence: CASTAGGSYNEQFF. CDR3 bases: TGTGCCAGCACCGCAGGGGGCTCCTACAATGAGCAGTTCTTC.

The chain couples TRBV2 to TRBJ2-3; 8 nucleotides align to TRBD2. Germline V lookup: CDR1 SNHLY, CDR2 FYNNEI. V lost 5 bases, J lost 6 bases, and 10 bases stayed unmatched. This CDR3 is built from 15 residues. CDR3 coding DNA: TGTGCCAGCAGTCCAGTAGCGGGACCCTCCGATACGCAGTATTTT. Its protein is CASSPVAGPSDTQYF.

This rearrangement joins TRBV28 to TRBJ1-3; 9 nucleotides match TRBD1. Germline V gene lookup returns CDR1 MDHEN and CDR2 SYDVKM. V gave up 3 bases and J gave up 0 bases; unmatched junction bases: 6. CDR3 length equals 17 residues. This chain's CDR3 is CASSFLGTGSSGNTIYF. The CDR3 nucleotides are TGTGCCAGCAGTTTTTTGGGGACAGGGAGCTCTGGAAACACCATATATTTT.

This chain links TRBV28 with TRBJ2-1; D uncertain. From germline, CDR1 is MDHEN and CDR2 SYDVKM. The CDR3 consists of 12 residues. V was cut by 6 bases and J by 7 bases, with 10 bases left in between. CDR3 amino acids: CASSLYLNEQFF. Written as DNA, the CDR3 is TGTGCCAGCAGCCTATATTTGAATGAGCAGTTCTTC.

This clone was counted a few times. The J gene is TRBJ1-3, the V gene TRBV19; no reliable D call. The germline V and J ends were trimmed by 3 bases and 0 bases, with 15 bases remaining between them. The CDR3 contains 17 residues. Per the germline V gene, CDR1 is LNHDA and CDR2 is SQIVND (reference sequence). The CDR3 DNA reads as TGTGCCAGTAGTATTCGTCCAGGCGCGTACTCTGGAAACACCATATATTTT. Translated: CASSIRPGAYSGNTIYF.

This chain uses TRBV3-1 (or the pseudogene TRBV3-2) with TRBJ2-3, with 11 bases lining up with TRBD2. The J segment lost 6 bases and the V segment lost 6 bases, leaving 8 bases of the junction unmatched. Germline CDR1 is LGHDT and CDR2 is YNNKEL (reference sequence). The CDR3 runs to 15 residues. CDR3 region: CASSRTSGWGDTQYF. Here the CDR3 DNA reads TGTGCCAGCAGTCGGACTAGCGGGTGGGGTGATACGCAGTATTTT.

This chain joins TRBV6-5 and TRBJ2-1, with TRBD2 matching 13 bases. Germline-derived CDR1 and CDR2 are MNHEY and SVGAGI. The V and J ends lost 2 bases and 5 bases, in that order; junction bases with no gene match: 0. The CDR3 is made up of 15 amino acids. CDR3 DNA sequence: TGTGCCAGCAGTTACGGGACTAGCGGGGACAATGAGCAGTTCTTC. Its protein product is CASSYGTSGDNEQFF.

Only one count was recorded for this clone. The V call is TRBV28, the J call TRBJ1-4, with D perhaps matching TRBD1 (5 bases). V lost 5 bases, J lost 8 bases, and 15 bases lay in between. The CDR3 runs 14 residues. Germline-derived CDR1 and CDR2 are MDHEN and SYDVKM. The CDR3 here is CASSAGSAGEKLFF. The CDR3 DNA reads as TGTGCCAGCAGTGCCGGAAGTGCAGGGGAAAAACTGTTTTTT.

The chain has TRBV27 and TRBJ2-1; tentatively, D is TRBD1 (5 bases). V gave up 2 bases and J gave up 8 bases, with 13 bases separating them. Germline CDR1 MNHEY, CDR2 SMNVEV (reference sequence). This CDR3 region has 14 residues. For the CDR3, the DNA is TGTGCCAGCAGTTTAGAGCAGGGTTGGGATGAGCAGTTCTTC. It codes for CASSLEQGWDEQFF.

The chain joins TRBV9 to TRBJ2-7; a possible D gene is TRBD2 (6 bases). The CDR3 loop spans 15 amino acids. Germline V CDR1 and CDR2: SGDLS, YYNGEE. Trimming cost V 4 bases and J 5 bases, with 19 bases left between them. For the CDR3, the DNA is TGTGCCAGCAGCCCAGGCGGGAACATCATTGACGAGCAGTACTTC. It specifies CASSPGGNIIDEQYF.

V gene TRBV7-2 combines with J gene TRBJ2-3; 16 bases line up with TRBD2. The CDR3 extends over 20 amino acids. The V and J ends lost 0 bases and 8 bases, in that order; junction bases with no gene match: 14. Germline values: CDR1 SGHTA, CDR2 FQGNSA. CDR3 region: CASSLARGLAGGPSPGTQYF. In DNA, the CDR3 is TGTGCCAGCAGCTTAGCGCGGGGACTAGCGGGAGGGCCCTCGCCGGGTACGCAGTATTTT.

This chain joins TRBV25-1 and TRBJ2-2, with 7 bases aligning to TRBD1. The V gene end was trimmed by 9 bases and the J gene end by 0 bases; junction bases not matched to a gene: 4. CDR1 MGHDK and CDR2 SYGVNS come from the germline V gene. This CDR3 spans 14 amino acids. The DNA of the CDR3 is TGTGCCAGTCTTGGGACAGCGAACACCGGGGAGCTGTTTTTT. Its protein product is CASLGTANTGELFF.

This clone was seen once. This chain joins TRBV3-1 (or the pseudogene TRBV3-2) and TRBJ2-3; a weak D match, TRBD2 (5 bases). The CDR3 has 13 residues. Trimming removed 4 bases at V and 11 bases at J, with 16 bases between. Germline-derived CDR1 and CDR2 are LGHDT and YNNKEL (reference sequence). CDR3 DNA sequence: TGTGCCAGCAGCCCCGCCCCGCGAGGGAAGCAGTATTTT. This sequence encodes CASSPAPRGKQYF.

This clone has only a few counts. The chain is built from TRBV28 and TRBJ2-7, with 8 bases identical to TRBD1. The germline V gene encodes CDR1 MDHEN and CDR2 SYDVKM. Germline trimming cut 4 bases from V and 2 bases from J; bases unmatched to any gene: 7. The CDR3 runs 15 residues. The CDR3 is CASSYRGVRAYEQYF. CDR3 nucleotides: TGTGCCAGCAGTTACAGGGGGGTCCGGGCCTACGAGCAGTACTTC.

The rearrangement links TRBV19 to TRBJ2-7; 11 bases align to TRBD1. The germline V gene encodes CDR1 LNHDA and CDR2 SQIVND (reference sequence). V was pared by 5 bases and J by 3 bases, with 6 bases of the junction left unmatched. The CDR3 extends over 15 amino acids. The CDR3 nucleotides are TGTGCCAGTAGTTCCCCGGGACAGGGGGACTACGAGCAGTACTTC. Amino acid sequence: CASSSPGQGDYEQYF.

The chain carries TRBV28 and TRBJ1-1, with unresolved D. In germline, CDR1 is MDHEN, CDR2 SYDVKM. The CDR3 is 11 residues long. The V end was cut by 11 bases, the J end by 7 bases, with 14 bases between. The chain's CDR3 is CALHSGIEAFF. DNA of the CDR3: TGTGCCCTTCATTCGGGTATTGAAGCTTTCTTT.

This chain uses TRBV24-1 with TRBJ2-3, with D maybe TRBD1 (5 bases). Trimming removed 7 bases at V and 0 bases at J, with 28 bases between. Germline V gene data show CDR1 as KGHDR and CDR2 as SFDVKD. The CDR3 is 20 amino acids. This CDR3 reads CATRDKRLRRNHFSTDTQYF. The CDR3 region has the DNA TGTGCCACCAGGGACAAACGTCTTCGCAGGAACCACTTCAGCACAGATACGCAGTATTTT.

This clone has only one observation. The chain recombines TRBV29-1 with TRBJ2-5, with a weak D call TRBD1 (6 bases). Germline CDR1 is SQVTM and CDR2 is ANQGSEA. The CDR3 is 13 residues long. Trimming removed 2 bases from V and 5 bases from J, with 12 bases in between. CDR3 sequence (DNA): TGCAGCGTTGAAAGGGGTAGGGGGGAGACCCAGTACTTC. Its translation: CSVERGRGETQYF. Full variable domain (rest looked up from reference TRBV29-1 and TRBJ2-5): SAVISQKPSRDICQRGTSLTIQCQVDSQVTMMFWYRQQPGQSLTLIATANQGSEATYESGFVIDKFPISRPNLTFSTLTVSNMSPEDSSIYLCSVERGRGETQYFGPGTRLLVL.

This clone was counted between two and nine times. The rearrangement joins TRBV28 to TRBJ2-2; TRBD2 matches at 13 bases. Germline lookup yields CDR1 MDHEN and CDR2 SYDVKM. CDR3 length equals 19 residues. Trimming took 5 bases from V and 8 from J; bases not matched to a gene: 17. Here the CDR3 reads CASSTIRLAGGLREGELFF. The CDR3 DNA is TGTGCCAGCAGTACAATCAGACTAGCGGGAGGCCTTAGAGAAGGGGAGCTGTTTTTT.

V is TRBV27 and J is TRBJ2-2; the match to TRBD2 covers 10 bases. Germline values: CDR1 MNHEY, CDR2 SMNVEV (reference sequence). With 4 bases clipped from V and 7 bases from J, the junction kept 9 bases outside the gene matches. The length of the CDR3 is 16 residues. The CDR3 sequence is CASSSPAGGPDGELFF. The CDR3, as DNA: TGTGCCAGCAGTTCCCCAGCGGGAGGGCCGGACGGGGAGCTGTTTTTT.

CDR3 in DNA: TGTGCCAGCAGCGTAGAAGGTAGCGGGAAAGAGACCCAGTACTTC. Translation: CASSVEGSGKETQYF. This chain connects TRBV9 to TRBJ2-5; 8 nucleotides agree with TRBD2. The CDR3 loop spans 15 amino acids. With V trimmed by 0 bases and J by 3 bases, 4 bases remained unmatched. The germline gives CDR1 SGDLS, CDR2 YYNGEE.

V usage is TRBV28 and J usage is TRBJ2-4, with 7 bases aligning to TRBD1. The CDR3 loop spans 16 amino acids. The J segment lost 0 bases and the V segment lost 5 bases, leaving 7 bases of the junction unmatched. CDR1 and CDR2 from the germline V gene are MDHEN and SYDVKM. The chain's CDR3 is CASSPGTVPAKNIQYF. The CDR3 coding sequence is TGTGCCAGCAGTCCCGGGACAGTTCCAGCCAAAAACATTCAGTACTTC.